Below, 32 T cell receptor beta chains from the same sample are listed, as sequenced in a study of blood T cell repertoires in COVID-19. The data were produced by immunoSEQ multiplex PCR, yet TCRdb's version contains in-frame clones alone and is incomplete. The sample has about 380,000 clones, about four fifths seen once. Sequenced: peripheral blood. The receptors come from a human donor with acute or convalescent COVID-19. The donor label of this sample is uncertain.

The gene calls are TRBV5-5 and TRBJ1-1; possibly TRBD1 for D (6 bases). Trimming removed 3 bases at V and 4 bases at J, with 16 bases between. Germline CDR1 SGHKS, CDR2 YYEKEE (reference sequence). The CDR3 spans 15 residues. CDR3 sequence reads: CASSSQATGFTEAFF. The CDR3 nucleotides read TGTGCCAGCAGCTCGCAAGCCACAGGGTTCACTGAAGCTTTCTTT.

CDR3 protein: CASSLGGRAYEQYF. The CDR3 coding sequence is TGTGCCAGCAGCTTAGGCGGGAGGGCCTACGAGCAGTACTTC. The chain joins TRBV7-8 to TRBJ2-7; TRBD2 agrees at 9 bases. The CDR3 covers 14 residues. In germline, CDR1 is SGHVS, CDR2 FQNEAQ. The V gene end was trimmed by 1 base and the J gene end by 2 bases; junction bases not matched to a gene: 0. The full variable domain, its missing parts supplied by reference TRBV7-8 and TRBJ2-7, is GAGVSQSPRYKVAKRGQDVALRCDPISGHVSLFWYQQALGQGPEFLTYFQNEAQLDKSGLPSDRFFAERPEGSVSTLKIQRTQQEDSAVYLCASSLGGRAYEQYFGPGTRLTVT.

V and J are TRBV7-6 and TRBJ2-1, with TRBD2 identical over 8 bases. Germline V CDR1 and CDR2: SGHVS, FNYEAQ. The CDR3 extends over 17 amino acids. J lost 5 bases, V lost 3 bases, and 12 bases had no gene match. For the CDR3, the DNA is TGTGCCAGCAGCTTCGACCACGGCCAGCGGGGGAACAATGAGCAGTTCTTC. It is translated as CASSFDHGQRGNNEQFF.

The chain couples TRBV5-1 to TRBJ2-1; 11 nucleotides agree with TRBD2. Germline lookup yields CDR1 SGHRS and CDR2 YFSETQ. The V gene end was trimmed by 4 bases and the J gene end by 6 bases; junction bases not matched to a gene: 9. This CDR3 contains 16 residues. The DNA for the CDR3 is TGCGCCAGCAGCCCCCTACTAGCGGGAGCCCTCAATGAGCAGTTCTTC. It translates to CASSPLLAGALNEQFF.

This chain connects TRBV4-1 to TRBJ1-6; no clear D. Germline V gene data show CDR1 as MGHRA and CDR2 as YSYEKL. V was trimmed by 2 bases and J by 8 bases, leaving 7 bases between them. The CDR3 is 13 amino acids. The CDR3 region is CASSQQRDSPLHF. The CDR3 nucleotides read TGCGCCAGCAGCCAACAACGGGATTCACCCCTCCACTTT.

V gene TRBV6-5 combines with J gene TRBJ1-2; D remains unclear. CDR1 is MNHEY, CDR2 SVGAGI, per germline. V lost 7 bases and J lost 7, with 19 bases in between. The CDR3 covers 14 residues. The CDR3 spells CASKTVNHAGGYTF. The CDR3 nucleotides are TGTGCCAGCAAAACAGTCAACCACGCCGGTGGCTACACCTTC.

The chain joins TRBV18 to TRBJ1-3; D not certain. CDR3 size: 16 residues. V dropped 2 bases and J dropped 0 bases, with 11 bases sitting between them. Germline V CDR1 and CDR2: KGHSH, LQKENI. CDR3 region: CASSPMGQLSGNTIYF. DNA of the CDR3: TGTGCCAGCTCACCAATGGGCCAGCTCTCTGGAAACACCATATATTTT. The full variable domain, its missing parts supplied by reference TRBV18 and TRBJ1-3, is NAGVMQNPRHLVRRRGQEARLRCSPMKGHSHVYWYRQLPEEGLKFMVYLQKENIIDESGMPKERFSAEFPKEGPSILRIQQVVRGDSAAYFCASSPMGQLSGNTIYFGEGSWLTVV.

V gene TRBV6-5 combines with J gene TRBJ1-2; possible D gene TRBD1, 5 bases. Trimming cost V 2 bases and J 11 bases, with 12 bases left between them. Germline V gene sequence: CDR1 MNHEY, CDR2 SVGAGI. The CDR3 totals 12 residues. CDR3 DNA: TGTGCCAGCAGTTACGCGCAGGGTGGTTACACCTTC. Protein product: CASSYAQGGYTF.

This chain joins TRBV6-4 and TRBJ2-1; 12 bases align to TRBD2. The V segment lost 10 bases and the J segment 7 bases; nucleotides outside the gene matches: 11. The germline gives CDR1 MRHNA, CDR2 SNTAGT. The CDR3 runs 15 residues. The DNA of the CDR3 is TGTGCCACCTATACGCGTCTAGCGGGAGGGAATGAGCAGTTCTTC. It yields the protein CATYTRLAGGNEQFF.

V is TRBV28 and J is TRBJ1-2; TRBD1 is a possible D gene (5 bases). With 3 bases removed from V and 4 bases from J, the gap between germline ends came to 15 bases. The CDR3 consists of 15 residues. The germline V gene has CDR1 MDHEN and CDR2 SYDVKM. CDR3 residues: CASSFPRGGSYGYTF. The CDR3 region has the DNA TGTGCCAGCAGTTTTCCCCGGGGGGGAAGCTATGGCTACACCTTC.

This clone was recorded a few times. The V call is TRBV5-6, the J call TRBJ1-2; a possible D gene is TRBD1 (6 bases). Germline V gene sequence: CDR1 SGHDT, CDR2 YYEEEE. Deletions cut 6 bases from V and 3 bases from J, with 15 bases between. This CDR3 is built from 14 residues. The CDR3 region has the DNA TGTGCCAGCACCGTAACAGGGAGGGACTATGGCTACACCTTC. Encoded protein: CASTVTGRDYGYTF.

V is TRBV7-6 and J is TRBJ2-4; TRBD1 is a possible D gene (7 bases). CDR3 size: 16 residues. V shed 5 bases and J shed 6 bases, with 20 bases lying between them. In germline, CDR1 is SGHVS, CDR2 FNYEAQ. In nucleotides, the CDR3 is TGTGCCAGCAGCCCGGCCCCAGGGGGGTTAGGAAACATTCAGTACTTC. Amino acids: CASSPAPGGLGNIQYF.

This sequence joins TRBV21-1 and TRBJ2-4; the D call of TRBD2 is as the table states it, not checked on the DNA. TRBV21-1 is a known pseudogene. The CDR3 covers 15 residues. The CDR3 region is CASSKSAGAKNIQYF. CDR3 nucleotides: TGTGCCAGCAGCAAAAGTGCGGGAGCCAAAAACATTCAGTACTTC.

This clone was seen only a few times. The chain joins TRBV2 to TRBJ1-5; maybe TRBD1 (5 bases). Germline-derived CDR1 and CDR2 are SNHLY and FYNNEI. The CDR3 consists of 18 residues. The V end lost 0 bases, the J end lost 4 bases, and 19 bases lay between the germline ends. As DNA, the CDR3 is TGTGCCAGCAGTGAAGCGACCGTGGGGCCACTATTGAATCAGCCCCAGCATTTT. The encoded protein is CASSEATVGPLLNQPQHF.

The chain employs TRBV5-1 and TRBJ2-3; 7 bases align to TRBD2. Unmatched junction bases numbered 6, after V lost 4 bases and J lost 4 bases. This CDR3 region has 14 residues. Germline V CDR1 and CDR2: SGHRS, YFSETQ. This CDR3 is CASSPRTRADTQYF. Written as DNA, the CDR3 is TGCGCCAGCAGCCCCCGGACTAGGGCAGATACGCAGTATTTT.

This clone was detected a few times. The chain recombines TRBV6-6 with TRBJ1-1; D is perhaps TRBD1 (6 bases). Per germline, CDR1 MNHNY and CDR2 SVGAGI (reference sequence). V shed 2 bases and J shed 1 base, with 8 bases lying between them. CDR3 length: 14 amino acids. The CDR3 here is CASSYPGQNTEAFF. CDR3 bases: TGTGCCAGCAGTTACCCGGGACAGAACACTGAAGCTTTCTTT.

This clone was counted only a few times. The V call is TRBV7-2, the J call TRBJ2-1; 11 bases map to TRBD1. Germline loops: CDR1 SGHTA, CDR2 FQGNSA. After removal of 5 bases from V and 9 bases from J, the junction contained 6 bases not matched to a gene. There are 14 residues in the CDR3. The CDR3 DNA sequence: TGTGCCAGCAGCCCTGGACAGGGGGCTAGTGAGCAGTTCTTC. Its protein is CASSPGQGASEQFF.

The chain links TRBV5-6 to TRBJ2-4; 8 nucleotides agree with TRBD1. The CDR3 runs to 16 residues. With 0 bases clipped from V and 9 bases from J, the junction kept 11 bases outside the gene matches. The V gene's germline CDR1 is SGHDT and CDR2 YYEEEE. CDR3 amino acids: CASSLGVGQVFSIQYF. The DNA for the CDR3 is TGTGCCAGCAGCTTGGGGGTGGGACAGGTCTTCTCCATTCAGTACTTC.

The chain has TRBV6-5 and TRBJ1-5, with 8 bases identical to TRBD1. Germline V gene lookup returns CDR1 MNHEY and CDR2 SVGAGI. The CDR3 spans 13 residues. The V and J ends lost 6 bases and 2 bases, in that order; junction bases with no gene match: 0. CDR3 in amino acids: CASRTGGNQPQHF. Written as DNA, the CDR3 is TGTGCCAGCAGGACAGGGGGCAATCAGCCCCAGCATTTT.

This chain connects TRBV5-1 to TRBJ1-2; possible D gene TRBD1, 5 bases. The CDR3 has 15 amino acids. Germline V lookup: CDR1 SGHRS, CDR2 YFSETQ. Trimming removed 4 bases at V and 4 bases at J, with 17 bases between. In DNA, the CDR3 is TGCGCCAGCAGCCCGGGGGACGTTTATGGCTATGGCTACACCTTC. This gives the protein CASSPGDVYGYGYTF. Complete variable domain (other parts from reference TRBV5-1 and TRBJ1-2): KAGVTQTPRYLIKTRGQQVTLSCSPISGHRSVSWYQQTPGQGLQFLFEYFSETQRNKGNFPGRFSGRQFSNSRSEMNVSTLELGDSALYLCASSPGDVYGYGYTFGSGTRLTVV.

This chain connects TRBV3-1 (or the pseudogene TRBV3-2) to TRBJ2-2; no clear D gene. Germline assignment: CDR1 LGHDT and CDR2 YNNKEL (reference sequence). This CDR3 is built from 16 residues. V was trimmed by 1 base and J by 4 bases, leaving 13 bases between them. The CDR3 loop is CASSQVELRITGELFF. For the CDR3, the DNA is TGTGCCAGCAGCCAAGTCGAGCTGCGAATCACCGGGGAGCTGTTTTTT.

The chain combines TRBV5-1 with TRBJ1-1; possible D gene TRBD1, 5 bases. The CDR3 sequence is 15 residues long. Germline V gene sequence: CDR1 SGHRS, CDR2 YFSETQ. Trimming cost V 6 bases and J 1 base, with 16 bases left between them. DNA for the CDR3: TGCGCCAGCAAGGAGCGAGGGACTAAGAACACTGAAGCTTTCTTT. Residues: CASKERGTKNTEAFF. Full variable domain (remainder filled in from reference TRBV5-1 and TRBJ1-1): KAGVTQTPRYLIKTRGQQVTLSCSPISGHRSVSWYQQTPGQGLQFLFEYFSETQRNKGNFPGRFSGRQFSNSRSEMNVSTLELGDSALYLCASKERGTKNTEAFFGQGTRLTVV.

This clone has more than one count but fewer than ten. The rearrangement joins TRBV19 to TRBJ1-5; weak D call: TRBD1 (5 bases). CDR1 LNHDA and CDR2 SQIVND come from the germline V gene (reference sequence). The CDR3 runs 16 residues. The V gene lost 4 bases and the J gene lost 1 base, with 14 bases spanning the gap. In DNA, the CDR3 is TGTGCCAGTAGTACCGGGGCGGGGGGGAGCAATCAGCCCCAGCATTTT. This codes for CASSTGAGGSNQPQHF.

The chain employs TRBV18 and TRBJ1-2, with no clear D. The CDR3 loop spans 13 amino acids. V was shortened by 2 bases and J by 4 bases, with 8 bases between the two germline ends. Germline V gene lookup returns CDR1 KGHSH and CDR2 LQKENI. In DNA, the CDR3 is TGTGCCAGCTCACCATTGGCAGTCTATGGCTACACCTTC. It specifies CASSPLAVYGYTF.

The chain links TRBV18 to TRBJ2-1; perhaps TRBD2 as D (6 bases). The CDR3 covers 15 residues. V was cut by 0 bases and J by 4 bases, with 10 bases left in between. The germline V gene has CDR1 KGHSH and CDR2 LQKENI. CDR3 sequence (DNA): TGTGCCAGCTCACCACCGAAGGCGGGATACAATGAGCAGTTCTTC. Amino acid sequence: CASSPPKAGYNEQFF. Using reference TRBV18 and TRBJ2-1 for the parts outside the CDR3, the full variable domain is NAGVMQNPRHLVRRRGQEARLRCSPMKGHSHVYWYRQLPEEGLKFMVYLQKENIIDESGMPKERFSAEFPKEGPSILRIQQVVRGDSAAYFCASSPPKAGYNEQFFGPGTRLTVL.

This clone occurred a few times. The chain employs TRBV21-1 and TRBJ1-3; the table's D call, TRBD1, was not checked against the DNA. TRBV21-1 is classified as a pseudogene. This CDR3 is built from 18 residues. In nucleotides, the CDR3 is TGTGCCAGCAGCACTCAAGAGGGAGAGAGGGGGATCGGAAACACCATATATTTT. This translates into CASSTQEGERGIGNTIYF.

Points on this clone: Distinct nucleotide sequences in the sample also encode this CDR3. The V and J genes are TRBV5-1 and TRBJ2-3, with a tentative D call TRBD1 (7 bases). The CDR3 is 13 residues long. Trimming took off 4 bases at V and 5 bases at J, with 11 bases between the two ends. The germline gives CDR1 SGHRS, CDR2 YFSETQ. The CDR3 here is CASSRGDRDTQYF. DNA of the CDR3: TGCGCCAGCAGCCGCGGGGACAGAGATACGCAGTATTTT.

The V gene is TRBV6-5, the J gene TRBJ2-5; 14 bases match TRBD2. CDR1 and CDR2 (germline): MNHEY, SVGAGI. This CDR3 is 14 amino acids long. V lost 6 bases, J lost 5 bases, and 2 bases stayed unmatched. The CDR3 DNA follows: TGTGCCAGCAGGGGACTAGCGGGAGATGAGACCCAGTACTTC. Encoded protein: CASRGLAGDETQYF.

The J gene is TRBJ2-7, the V gene TRBV27; D not certain. Trimming removed 4 bases from V and 4 bases from J, with 5 bases in between. CDR3 length: 11 amino acids. Germline V gene lookup returns CDR1 MNHEY and CDR2 SMNVEV (reference sequence). In DNA, the CDR3 is TGTGCCAGCAGTTCCGGGTACGAGCAGTACTTC. It yields the protein CASSSGYEQYF.

The chain couples TRBV6-6 to TRBJ2-2; 7 bases map to TRBD1. The junction had 6 bases not matched to a gene; V was cut back by 8 bases and J by 6 bases. Germline loops: CDR1 MNHNY, CDR2 SVGAGI (reference sequence). The CDR3 covers 13 residues. The CDR3 reads CASSNTGAGELFF. DNA of the CDR3: TGTGCCAGCTCAAATACAGGGGCCGGGGAGCTGTTTTTT.

The V and J genes are TRBV11-2 and TRBJ2-3; D is possibly TRBD1 (6 bases). V lost 6 bases, J lost 3 bases, and 10 bases lay in between. The CDR3 runs 13 residues. Germline assignment: CDR1 SGHAT and CDR2 FQNNGV. CDR3 sequence reads: CASRLQGTDTQYF. CDR3 coding DNA: TGTGCCAGCAGACTACAGGGAACAGATACGCAGTATTTT.

This clone was counted only a few times. The V call is TRBV23-1, the J call TRBJ1-5; no reliable D call. TRBV23-1 is flagged as an ORF with uncertain function. Trimming pared 2 bases from V and 0 bases from J, leaving 17 bases between. This CDR3 is built from 18 residues. The CDR3 nucleotides are TGCGCCAGCAGTCAACCCCTTATGGAGATTTATAGCAATCAGCCCCAGCATTTT. Translation gives CASSQPLMEIYSNQPQHF.